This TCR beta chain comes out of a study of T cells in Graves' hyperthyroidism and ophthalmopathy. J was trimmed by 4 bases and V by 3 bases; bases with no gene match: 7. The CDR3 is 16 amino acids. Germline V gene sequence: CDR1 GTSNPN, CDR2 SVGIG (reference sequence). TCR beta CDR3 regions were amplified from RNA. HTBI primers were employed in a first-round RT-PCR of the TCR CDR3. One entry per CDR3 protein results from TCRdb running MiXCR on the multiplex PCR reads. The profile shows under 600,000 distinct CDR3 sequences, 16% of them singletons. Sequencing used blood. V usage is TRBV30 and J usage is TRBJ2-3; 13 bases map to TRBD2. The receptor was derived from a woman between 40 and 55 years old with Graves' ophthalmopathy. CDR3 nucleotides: TGTGCCTGGAGCAACAGACTAGCGGGGGGTGCAGATACGCAGTATTTT. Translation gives CAWSNRLAGGADTQYF.